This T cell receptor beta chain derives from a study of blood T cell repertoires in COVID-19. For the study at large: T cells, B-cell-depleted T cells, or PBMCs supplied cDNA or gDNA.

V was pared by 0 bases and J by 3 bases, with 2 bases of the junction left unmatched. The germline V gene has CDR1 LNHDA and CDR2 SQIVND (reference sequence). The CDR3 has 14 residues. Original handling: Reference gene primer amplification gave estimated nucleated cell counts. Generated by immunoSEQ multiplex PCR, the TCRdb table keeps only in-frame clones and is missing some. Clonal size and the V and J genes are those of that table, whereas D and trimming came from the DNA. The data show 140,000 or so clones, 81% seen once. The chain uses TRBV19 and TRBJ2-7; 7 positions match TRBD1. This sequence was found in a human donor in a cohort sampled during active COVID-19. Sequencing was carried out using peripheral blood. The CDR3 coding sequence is TGTGCCAGTAGTATAGATCGGGACAGCTACGAGCAGTACTTC. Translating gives CASSIDRDSYEQYF. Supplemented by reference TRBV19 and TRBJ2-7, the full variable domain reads DGGITQSPKYLFRKEGQNVTLSCEQNLNHDAMYWYRQDPGQGLRLIYYSQIVNDFQKGDIAEGYSVSREKKESFPLTVTSAQKNPTAFYLCASSIDRDSYEQYFGPGTRLTVT.